A single sample gave rise to the 8 T cell receptor beta chains below, sequenced in a study of PD-L1 blockade in urothelial cancer (dated by TCRdb to about 2017). The method behind the library was the immunoSEQ multiplex PCR assay. Imported from immuneACCESS, the table was reduced by TCRdb to in-frame sequences with V and J called. These copies leave out some clones; in studies compared against another copy, an unresolved V gene accounts for under half, and the cause of the remainder is not known. This sample has roughly 45,000 clones in its table, and roughly 80% of those were observed once. The ten top clones hold 8.8% of the sample. The sample's time point label, decoded: peripheral blood 6 weeks after treatment start. Sequencing was performed on PBMCs, taken around atezolizumab (anti-PD-L1) treatment. Receptors were obtained from a man between 65 and 85 years old with urothelial cancer.

The chain employs TRBV29-1 and TRBJ2-3; 11 bases are a match to TRBD1. The germline gives CDR1 SQVTM, CDR2 ANQGSEA. The ends lost 5 bases at V and 5 bases at J; junction bases unmatched: 9. The CDR3 is made up of 15 amino acids. This chain's CDR3 is CSVRGGTGGVDTQYF. Here the CDR3 DNA reads TGCAGCGTTAGGGGCGGGACAGGGGGGGTAGATACGCAGTATTTT.

This chain uses TRBV28 with TRBJ1-3, with 8 bases that match TRBD1. V was clipped by 5 bases and J by 4 bases; unmatched bases: 13. CDR1 MDHEN and CDR2 SYDVKM come from the germline V gene. The CDR3 loop spans 17 amino acids. The CDR3 spells CASSPTTGALYGNTIYF. The CDR3 DNA reads as TGTGCCAGCAGTCCGACGACAGGGGCATTATACGGAAACACCATATATTTT.

The rearrangement uses TRBV4-1 and TRBJ2-1, with TRBD1 matching over 9 bases. Trimming cost V 3 bases and J 5 bases; bases outside gene matches: 5. CDR1 and CDR2 (germline): MGHRA, YSYEKL. The CDR3 length is 15 residues. The CDR3: CASSQRGQGDNEQFF. CDR3 nucleotide sequence: TGCGCCAGCAGCCAGCGGGGACAGGGCGACAATGAGCAGTTCTTC.

The rearrangement joins TRBV11-3 to TRBJ2-7; the D gene is possibly TRBD1 (6 bases). This CDR3 has 14 residues. Trimming took 1 base from V and 3 from J, leaving 10 bases between them. The V gene's germline CDR1 is SGHNT and CDR2 YENEEA. CDR3 sequence reads: CASSLAGDVYEQYF. The CDR3 DNA reads TGTGCCAGCAGCTTAGCAGGGGACGTCTACGAGCAGTACTTC.

The rearrangement uses TRBV10-3 and TRBJ2-7; 7 bases agree with TRBD2. Germline V gives CDR1 ENHRY, CDR2 SYGVKD. The CDR3 length is 11 residues. V lost 7 bases and J lost 6; bases outside the gene matches: 3. CDR3 loop: CAIKGGFEQYF. The CDR3 DNA follows: TGTGCCATCAAGGGAGGGTTCGAGCAGTACTTC.

V gene TRBV5-1 combines with J gene TRBJ1-3; 8 bases agree with TRBD1. V was clipped by 4 bases and J by 0 bases; unmatched bases: 9. Per germline, CDR1 SGHRS and CDR2 YFSETQ. The CDR3 consists of 17 residues. In DNA form, the CDR3 reads TGCGCCAGCAGCCCCCAGGGGGCAGGGTTCTCTGGAAACACCATATATTTT. This codes for CASSPQGAGFSGNTIYF.

V is TRBV28 and J is TRBJ2-1; 9 bases line up with TRBD2. The CDR3 runs to 15 residues. V trimming: 4 bases; J trimming: 5 bases; junction bases outside the gene matches: 6. CDR1 is MDHEN, CDR2 SYDVKM, per germline. The CDR3 sequence is CASSWGGRVNNEQFF. The CDR3, as DNA: TGTGCCAGCAGTTGGGGCGGGAGGGTAAACAATGAGCAGTTCTTC. The full variable domain, in which reference TRBV28 and TRBJ2-1 provide the parts outside the CDR3, is DVKVTQSSRYLVKRTGEKVFLECVQDMDHENMFWYRQDPGLGLRLIYFSYDVKMKEKGDIPEGYSVSREKKERFSLILESASTNQTSMYLCASSWGGRVNNEQFFGPGTRLTVL.

The rearrangement links TRBV18 to TRBJ1-1; 8 bases agree with TRBD1. The germline CDR1 and CDR2 sequences are KGHSH and LQKENI. V gave up 3 bases and J gave up 4 bases; unmatched junction bases: 7. This CDR3 has 15 residues. The CDR3, as DNA: TGTGCCAGCTCACCGAATCAGGGGGCGCCCACTGAAGCTTTCTTT. This encodes CASSPNQGAPTEAFF. The entire variable domain, with the rest obtained from reference TRBV18 and TRBJ1-1, is as follows: NAGVMQNPRHLVRRRGQEARLRCSPMKGHSHVYWYRQLPEEGLKFMVYLQKENIIDESGMPKERFSAEFPKEGPSILRIQQVVRGDSAAYFCASSPNQGAPTEAFFGQGTRLTVV.